Shown below are 15 T cell receptor beta chains from a single sample sequenced in a study of blood T cells in healthy people across ages. Next came a second PCR, run for roughly 6 to 11 cycles, which used a sample-barcoded 5' primer along with a J-beta primer mix. TCRdb ran MiXCR on the 5' RACE reads and lists one entry per CDR3 protein. The profile shows 700,000 to 800,000 distinct CDR3 sequences, roughly 44% of them singletons. Sequencing was performed on blood. These TCRs come from a woman in her sixties or seventies in good health.

V gene TRBV28 combines with J gene TRBJ2-7; 10 nucleotides line up with TRBD1. This CDR3 region has 15 residues. The J segment lost 4 bases and the V segment lost 8 bases, leaving 11 bases of the junction unmatched. Germline V gives CDR1 MDHEN, CDR2 SYDVKM. The CDR3 coding sequence is TGTGCCAGCCAGAGTCCCGGGACAGGGGTGTACGAGCAGTACTTC. It specifies CASQSPGTGVYEQYF.

This clonotype was observed a few times. The chain employs TRBV4-2 and TRBJ1-5; the match to TRBD1 covers 7 bases. V was clipped by 4 bases and J by 4 bases; unmatched bases: 7. CDR3 size: 15 residues. Germline CDR1 reads LGHNA; CDR2 reads YNFKEQ. This CDR3 is CASSPAGQNNQPQHF. CDR3 DNA sequence: TGTGCCAGCAGCCCCGCGGGACAGAATAATCAGCCCCAGCATTTT.

This clonotype has more than one count but fewer than ten. The chain recombines TRBV7-8 with TRBJ2-5; 7 bases map to TRBD2. The CDR3 length is 17 residues. V lost 1 base and J lost 2; bases outside the gene matches: 10. Germline V gene lookup returns CDR1 SGHVS and CDR2 FQNEAQ. CDR3: CASSLVSPGGGQETQYF. The CDR3 DNA follows: TGTGCCAGCAGCTTAGTTTCTCCGGGAGGAGGGCAAGAGACCCAGTACTTC.

This clonotype occurred a few times. This chain uses TRBV4-3 with TRBJ2-5; D gene uncertain. V dropped 0 bases and J dropped 13 bases, with 18 bases sitting between them. Looked up from germline, CDR1 is LGHNA and CDR2 is YSLEER. The CDR3 is made up of 14 amino acids. CDR3 nucleotides: TGCGCCAGCAGCCAAGATTGGCGTAGCAATGAGCTGTACTTC. Translated, it gives CASSQDWRSNELYF.

The chain employs TRBV2 and TRBJ2-3, with D possibly being TRBD1 (5 bases). Deletions cut 6 bases from V and 6 bases from J, with 19 bases between. This CDR3 is 15 amino acids long. The V gene's germline CDR1 is SNHLY and CDR2 FYNNEI. CDR3 sequence: CASSPPGMLSDTQYF. The CDR3 region has the DNA TGTGCCAGCAGCCCCCCAGGGATGTTAAGTGATACGCAGTATTTT. Full variable domain (missing parts from reference TRBV2 and TRBJ2-3): EPEVTQTPSHQVTQMGQEVILRCVPISNHLYFYWYRQILGQKVEFLVSFYNNEISEKSEIFDDQFSVERPDGSNFTLKIRSTKLEDSAMYFCASSPPGMLSDTQYFGPGTRLTVL.

The CDR3 is CASSLARNTGELFF. The CDR3 bases are TGTGCCAGCAGTTTGGCCAGGAACACCGGGGAGCTGTTTTTT. The chain has TRBV12-3 or TRBV12-4 and TRBJ2-2; D is ambiguous. The germline V and J ends were trimmed by 3 bases and 1 base, with 6 bases remaining between them. The CDR3 extends over 14 amino acids.

This rearrangement joins TRBV9 to TRBJ1-1; 7 bases agree with TRBD1. This CDR3 spans 16 amino acids. Per the germline V gene, CDR1 is SGDLS and CDR2 is YYNGEE. With V trimmed by 4 bases and J by 4 bases, 13 bases remained unmatched. The CDR3 DNA reads as TGTGCCAGCAGCCCCCAATCTGACAGGGTGGGCACTGAAGCTTTCTTT. Its translation is CASSPQSDRVGTEAFF.

A few counts support this clonotype. This CDR3 is CSVEDGEGHSEQFF. CDR3 coding DNA: TGCAGCGTTGAAGATGGCGAAGGCCACAGCGAGCAGTTCTTC. This chain links TRBV29-1 with TRBJ2-1; D remains unclear. This CDR3 spans 14 amino acids. Trimming stripped 0 bases from V and 10 bases from J, with 16 bases between. Germline V gene sequence: CDR1 SQVTM, CDR2 ANQGSEA.

This sequence joins TRBV12-3 or TRBV12-4 and TRBJ1-3; 8 bases align to TRBD1. This CDR3 region has 16 residues. J gave up 2 bases and V 5 bases, and 8 bases lay outside the gene matches. This CDR3 is CASSPTGARAGNTIYF. The CDR3 DNA reads as TGTGCCAGCAGTCCGACAGGGGCTCGGGCTGGAAACACCATATATTTT.

This chain joins TRBV19 and TRBJ2-3; D is unresolved. The CDR3 has 14 amino acids. V lost 6 bases and J lost 2, with 12 bases in between. Germline CDR1 and CDR2: LNHDA and SQIVND (reference sequence). The CDR3 loop reads CASSRNSLTDTQYF. CDR3 DNA sequence: TGTGCCAGTAGCCGAAACAGCCTCACAGATACGCAGTATTTT.

The chain combines TRBV10-3 with TRBJ2-3; D could derive from TRBD1 or TRBD2 (5 bases each). Trimming removed 7 bases from V and 3 bases from J, with 11 bases in between. CDR1 is ENHRY, CDR2 SYGVKD, per germline. This CDR3 comprises 13 residues. The CDR3 spells CAINGDGTDTQYF. In nucleotides, the CDR3 is TGTGCCATCAATGGGGACGGGACAGATACGCAGTATTTT.

The chain uses TRBV20-1 and TRBJ2-2; D is unresolved. The V and J ends lost 6 bases and 1 base respectively, with 9 bases between them. The CDR3 loop spans 13 amino acids. From germline, CDR1 is DFQATT and CDR2 SNEGSKA (reference sequence). Written as DNA, the CDR3 is TGCAGTGCCCCGACCGTGAACACCGGGGAGCTGTTTTTT. This sequence encodes CSAPTVNTGELFF.

This rearrangement joins TRBV18 to TRBJ2-1; 12 bases agree with TRBD2. Germline CDR1 reads KGHSH; CDR2 reads LQKENI. With 4 bases clipped from V and 0 bases from J, the junction kept 4 bases outside the gene matches. The CDR3 covers 17 residues. CDR3 in DNA: TGTGCCAGCTCACGGTCGACTAGCGGGAGCTCCTACAATGAGCAGTTCTTC. The encoded protein is CASSRSTSGSSYNEQFF.

Note on this clonotype: A junction boundary mismatches the germline segment, possibly from a read error. This rearrangement joins TRBV4-3 to TRBJ2-1; D tentatively fits TRBD1 or TRBD2 (5 bases each). Germline assignment: CDR1 LGHNA and CDR2 YSLEER. This CDR3 spans 15 amino acids. CDR3 region: CAGSQENPGTNEQFF. For the CDR3, the DNA is TGCGCCGGCAGCCAAGAAAACCCAGGGACCAATGAGCAGTTCTTC.

This clonotype was picked up a small number of times. The CDR3 protein is CASSLAKGSDSYNEQFF. As DNA, the CDR3 is TGCGCCAGCAGCCTTGCCAAGGGGTCGGACTCCTACAATGAGCAGTTCTTC. The chain links TRBV5-1 to TRBJ2-1; D might be TRBD1 (5 bases). Trimming left V 4 bases short and J 0 bases short, with 17 bases between. CDR3 length: 17 residues. Germline V gene lookup returns CDR1 SGHRS and CDR2 YFSETQ. The full variable domain, completed using reference TRBV5-1 and TRBJ2-1, is KAGVTQTPRYLIKTRGQQVTLSCSPISGHRSVSWYQQTPGQGLQFLFEYFSETQRNKGNFPGRFSGRQFSNSRSEMNVSTLELGDSALYLCASSLAKGSDSYNEQFFGPGTRLTVL.